The rows below give T cell receptor beta chains drawn from one sample of a study of shared clonotypes between healthy human individuals. Sequencing used immunoSEQ multiplex PCR; TCRdb keeps in-frame clones, though not all of them. The sample has millions of clones, about 92% seen once. The sequenced material came from naive CD4+ T cells sorted from blood. The receptors were gathered from a man between 18 and 35 years old in good health. The CDR3 runs from the conserved cysteine through the conserved F or W. D genes are given only for firm matches. Where a row states a size, it is once, few, many or the class of an expanded clone; other rows omit it.

clone_size: NA
v_call: TRBV27
d_call: NA
j_call: TRBJ2-4
cdr3_nt: TGTGCCAGCAGCCCCCAGAGGGGTAGTCCCCCGGGCATTCAGTACTTC
cdr3_aa: CASSPQRGSPPGIQYF

clone_size: NA
v_call: TRBV7-2
d_call: NA
j_call: TRBJ1-1
cdr3_nt: TGTGCCAGCAGCTTAGCTCGGACTTCGCGGACTGAAGCTTTCTTT
cdr3_aa: CASSLARTSRTEAFF

clone_size: NA
v_call: TRBV4-3
d_call: TRBD2
j_call: TRBJ2-2
cdr3_nt: TGCGCCAGCAGCCAAGAGGGGAAAGCGGGAGGGCCGTTTGGAACCGGGGAGCTGTTTTTT
cdr3_aa: CASSQEGKAGGPFGTGELFF

clone_size: NA
v_call: TRBV29-1
d_call: TRBD2
j_call: TRBJ2-5
cdr3_nt: TGCAGCGTTGAAGGGGGAGGGGCCCTAGAGACCCAGTACTTC
cdr3_aa: CSVEGGGALETQYF

clone_size: NA
v_call: TRBV7-9
d_call: NA
j_call: TRBJ2-7
cdr3_nt: TGTGCCAGCACCCCGAGGACTGTCGGAACCTACGAGCAGTACTTC
cdr3_aa: CASTPRTVGTYEQYF

clone_size: NA
v_call: TRBV7-2
d_call: NA
j_call: TRBJ2-7
cdr3_nt: TGTGCCAGCAGCATCCGAAGAGCGGGCTACGAGCAGTACTTC
cdr3_aa: CASSIRRAGYEQYF

clone_size: NA
v_call: TRBV7-3
d_call: NA
j_call: TRBJ2-5
cdr3_nt: TGTGCCAGCAGCCGGTCGGCACAAGAGACCCAGTACTTC
cdr3_aa: CASSRSAQETQYF

clone_size: NA
v_call: TRBV10-3
d_call: NA
j_call: TRBJ2-2
cdr3_nt: TGTGCCATCAGCGGGGGAGGGGGCAATGCCGGGGAGCTGTTTTTT
cdr3_aa: CAISGGGGNAGELFF

clone_size: NA
v_call: TRBV10-3
d_call: NA
j_call: TRBJ2-1
cdr3_nt: TGTGCCATCAGTGGGAGGCAGGCCTACAATGAGCAGTTCTTC
cdr3_aa: CAISGRQAYNEQFF

clone_size: once
v_call: TRBV28
d_call: TRBD1
j_call: TRBJ2-7
cdr3_nt: TGTGCCAGCAGAATTAACAGGGGGCGCGATTTATCCTACGAGCAGTACTTC
cdr3_aa: CASRINRGRDLSYEQYF

clone_size: NA
v_call: TRBV27
d_call: TRBD2
j_call: TRBJ2-7
cdr3_nt: TGTGCCAGCAGTTTACTAGCGGGAAACCCCTACGAGCAGTACTTC
cdr3_aa: CASSLLAGNPYEQYF

clone_size: NA
v_call: TRBV7-2
d_call: TRBD2
j_call: TRBJ2-7
cdr3_nt: TGTGCCAGCAGCTTCGGGGAGGGTGGCTCCTACGAGCAGTACTTC
cdr3_aa: CASSFGEGGSYEQYF

clone_size: NA
v_call: TRBV5-4
d_call: TRBD2
j_call: TRBJ2-2
cdr3_nt: TGTGCCAGCAATCAGCGGGGGGGCATCGCCGGGGAGCTGTTTTTT
cdr3_aa: CASNQRGGIAGELFF

clone_size: NA
v_call: TRBV27
d_call: TRBD2
j_call: TRBJ2-5
cdr3_nt: TGTGCCAGCAGTTTACGGGGGGGGCCGGGAGAGACCCAGTACTTC
cdr3_aa: CASSLRGGPGETQYF

clone_size: NA
v_call: TRBV7-9
d_call: NA
j_call: TRBJ1-4
cdr3_nt: TGTGCCAGCAGGGAAGGTGGCGAAAAACTGTTTTTT
cdr3_aa: CASREGGEKLFF

clone_size: NA
v_call: TRBV5-1
d_call: NA
j_call: TRBJ2-3
cdr3_nt: TGCGCCAGCAGCTTAGAGGGAGGAAGCACAGATACGCAGTATTTT
cdr3_aa: CASSLEGGSTDTQYF

clone_size: NA
v_call: TRBV6-6
d_call: NA
j_call: TRBJ2-2
cdr3_nt: TGTGCCAGCGGAGCCAGCGGTCTGAACACCGGGGAGCTGTTTTTT
cdr3_aa: CASGASGLNTGELFF

clone_size: NA
v_call: TRBV5-1
d_call: TRBD1
j_call: TRBJ2-5
cdr3_nt: TGCGCCAGCAGCTTGGGCGGGACAGGGGGATTGGAGACCCAGTACTTC
cdr3_aa: CASSLGGTGGLETQYF

clone_size: NA
v_call: TRBV19
d_call: NA
j_call: TRBJ2-5
cdr3_nt: TGTGCCAGTAGTATGGGACCATCACGAGAGACCCAGTACTTC
cdr3_aa: CASSMGPSRETQYF

clone_size: NA
v_call: TRBV5-4
d_call: TRBD1
j_call: TRBJ1-6
cdr3_nt: TGTGCCAGCAGCCAGACGGGACAGGTGTATTCACCCCTCCACTTT
cdr3_aa: CASSQTGQVYSPLHF

clone_size: once
v_call: TRBV2
d_call: TRBD1
j_call: TRBJ2-1
cdr3_nt: TGTGCCTGGTCGTTGGGACAGGCAGTGGGGGGACAGTTCTTC
cdr3_aa: CAWSLGQAVGGQFF

clone_size: NA
v_call: TRBV5-1
d_call: NA
j_call: TRBJ2-1
cdr3_nt: TGCGCCAGCAGCTTTACAGGGGAGGTCGTCAATGAGCAGTTCTTC
cdr3_aa: CASSFTGEVVNEQFF

clone_size: NA
v_call: TRBV21-1
d_call: NA
j_call: TRBJ2-7
cdr3_nt: TGTGCCAGCAGCCCGAGAAACCTAGCGGGTTCCTACGAGCAGTACTTC
cdr3_aa: CASSPRNLAGSYEQYF

clone_size: NA
v_call: TRBV29-1
d_call: NA
j_call: TRBJ2-2
cdr3_nt: TGCAGCGTCCTAGGGACACGGGTACAGGGGGAGCTGTTTTTT
cdr3_aa: CSVLGTRVQGELFF

clone_size: NA
v_call: TRBV5-1
d_call: TRBD2
j_call: TRBJ2-1
cdr3_nt: TGCGCCAGCGCGAGCGGGAGAGGGTACAATGAGCAGTTCTTC
cdr3_aa: CASASGRGYNEQFF

clone_size: NA
v_call: TRBV27
d_call: NA
j_call: TRBJ1-4
cdr3_nt: TGTGCCAGCAGTTCCCTCAGCAAGGCCAATGAAAAACTGTTTTTT
cdr3_aa: CASSSLSKANEKLFF

clone_size: NA
v_call: TRBV5-1
d_call: TRBD2
j_call: TRBJ2-1
cdr3_nt: TGCGCCAGCAGCCTGACTAGCGGGGGCTATGAGCAGTTCTTC
cdr3_aa: CASSLTSGGYEQFF

clone_size: NA
v_call: TRBV6-5
d_call: TRBD1
j_call: TRBJ2-6
cdr3_nt: TGTGCCAGCAGTCGACGTATAAAGGACAGGGCTATTTTC
cdr3_aa: CASSRRIKDRAIF

clone_size: NA
v_call: TRBV11-2
d_call: NA
j_call: TRBJ2-7
cdr3_nt: TGTGCCAGCAGCCCCTCCGAGACAAGGGCCTACGAGCAGTACTTC
cdr3_aa: CASSPSETRAYEQYF

clone_size: NA
v_call: TRBV11-2
d_call: TRBD2
j_call: TRBJ2-1
cdr3_nt: TGTGCCAGCAGCTATGTAGCGGGAGGATCATACAATGAGCAGTTCTTC
cdr3_aa: CASSYVAGGSYNEQFF

clone_size: NA
v_call: TRBV6-5
d_call: TRBD2
j_call: TRBJ2-2
cdr3_nt: TGTGCCAGCAGCCCTGGGGACTACCGCACCGGGGAGCTGTTTTTT
cdr3_aa: CASSPGDYRTGELFF

clone_size: NA
v_call: TRBV6-1
d_call: NA
j_call: TRBJ1-3
cdr3_nt: TGTGCCAGCAGTGAAGCAGGGGGGTCTGGAAACACCATATATTTT
cdr3_aa: CASSEAGGSGNTIYF

clone_size: NA
v_call: TRBV18
d_call: TRBD1
j_call: TRBJ2-7
cdr3_nt: TGTGCCAGCTCACCAGGGTCGCAGGGGGCCTACGAGCAGTACTTC
cdr3_aa: CASSPGSQGAYEQYF